Following are 26 T cell receptor beta chains from one sample sequenced in a study of T cell repertoires in cytomegalovirus infection. TCRdb passed the reads through MiXCR, listing each CDR3 protein once. The sample has about 130,000 distinct CDR3 sequences, almost 9% seen once. Sequencing was performed on PBMCs. The source of these receptors is a human donor in good health (CMV status not recorded). Some clones in this sample may be carry-over from other donors' samples.

CDR3 loop: CASSVSGANTGELFF. In DNA, the CDR3 is TGTGCCAGCAGCGTTAGCGGGGCGAACACCGGGGAGCTGTTTTTT. The chain combines TRBV11-2 with TRBJ2-2; 8 bases align to TRBD2. This CDR3 region has 15 residues. CDR1 SGHAT and CDR2 FQNNGV come from the germline V gene. V dropped 5 bases and J dropped 0; count of bases not matched to a gene: 2.

This chain uses TRBV7-9 with TRBJ1-5, with 7 positions matching TRBD1. The V gene's germline CDR1 is SEHNR and CDR2 FQNEAQ (reference sequence). The CDR3 runs 11 residues. V shed 8 bases, J shed 8 bases, and the junction held 3 bases outside the gene matches. The CDR3, as DNA: TGTGCCAGCGGCAGGGGGGAGCCCCAGCATTTT. Residues: CASGRGEPQHF. The variable domain in full, completed from reference TRBV7-9 and TRBJ1-5, reads DTGVSQNPRHKITKRGQNVTFRCDPISEHNRLYWYRQTLGQGPEFLTYFQNEAQLEKSRLLSDRFSAERPKGSFSTLEIQRTEQGDSAMYLCASGRGEPQHFGDGTRLSIL.

This clonotype was seen repeatedly, ten times or more. The rearrangement links TRBV19 to TRBJ1-1, with D maybe TRBD1 (5 bases). Germline loops: CDR1 LNHDA, CDR2 SQIVND (reference sequence). V was pared by 0 bases and J by 9 bases, with 11 bases between. The CDR3 spans 13 residues. This CDR3 is CASSIDRAGKAFF. DNA for the CDR3: TGTGCCAGTAGTATAGACAGGGCCGGAAAAGCTTTCTTT.

This clonotype turned up a few times. The rearrangement uses TRBV11-2 and TRBJ1-1; 9 bases line up with TRBD1. The CDR3 is 16 amino acids. V dropped 1 base and J dropped 0; count of bases not matched to a gene: 3. The germline V gene has CDR1 SGHAT and CDR2 FQNNGV. CDR3 sequence: CASSLGDRVLNTEAFF. The DNA of the CDR3 is TGTGCCAGCAGCTTAGGGGACAGGGTGTTGAACACTGAAGCTTTCTTT.

The chain has TRBV6-2 or TRBV6-3 and TRBJ2-1, with a possible D match to TRBD2 (5 bases). V was clipped by 3 bases and J by 5 bases, with 14 bases between them. Germline loops: CDR1 MNHEY, CDR2 SVGEGT. This CDR3 contains 15 residues. The CDR3 region has the DNA TGTGCCAGCAGTTATACGCCTAGCCGCCACAATGAGCAGTTCTTC. Protein product: CASSYTPSRHNEQFF.

V gene TRBV5-1 combines with J gene TRBJ2-7; D gene unclear. Germline CDR1 SGHRS, CDR2 YFSETQ. This CDR3 contains 12 residues. The V end was cut by 0 bases, the J end by 2 bases, with 3 bases between. This chain's CDR3 is CASSLVPYEQYF. In DNA, the CDR3 is TGCGCCAGCAGCTTGGTGCCCTACGAGCAGTACTTC.

The V and J genes are TRBV7-9 and TRBJ2-5; 8 nucleotides agree with TRBD2. Germline CDR1 SEHNR, CDR2 FQNEAQ (reference sequence). The CDR3 consists of 15 residues. The junction had 5 bases not matched to a gene; V was cut back by 2 bases and J by 3 bases. The DNA of the CDR3 is TGTGCCAGCAGCTTAACAGCGGGGGCTGAAGAGACCCAGTACTTC. As protein: CASSLTAGAEETQYF.

This clonotype was recorded a few times. V usage is TRBV29-1 and J usage is TRBJ2-7; TRBD1 aligns across 7 bases. J lost 2 bases, V lost 5 bases, and 9 bases had no gene match. The germline V gene has CDR1 SQVTM and CDR2 ANQGSEA. CDR3 size: 14 residues. The CDR3 nucleotides are TGCAGCGTTTCCGGGACAGTTCATCCCTACGAGCAGTACTTC. The encoded protein is CSVSGTVHPYEQYF.

This clonotype was seen repeatedly, ten times or more. The chain combines TRBV4-1 with TRBJ1-2; 7 nucleotides agree with TRBD1. The V gene end was trimmed by 0 bases and the J gene end by 6 bases; junction bases not matched to a gene: 7. The CDR3 runs to 15 residues. In germline, CDR1 is MGHRA, CDR2 YSYEKL. CDR3 in DNA: TGCGCCAGCAGCCAAGATGGAGGGACAGAGAATGGCTACACCTTC. This translates into CASSQDGGTENGYTF.

This clonotype was seen only a few times. The chain recombines TRBV20-1 with TRBJ1-5; D remains unclear. The CDR3 contains 14 residues. The germline gives CDR1 DFQATT, CDR2 SNEGSKA (reference sequence). With 3 bases removed from V and 0 bases from J, the gap between germline ends came to 9 bases. CDR3 sequence (DNA): TGCAGTGCTAGCCCAGCATATAGCAATCAGCCCCAGCATTTT. Translated: CSASPAYSNQPQHF.

This clonotype was observed at least ten times. The chain combines TRBV18 with TRBJ2-3, with 8 bases aligning to TRBD2. This CDR3 contains 15 residues. CDR1 KGHSH and CDR2 LQKENI come from the germline V gene. V was pared by 0 bases and J by 2 bases, with 1 base of the junction left unmatched. Here the CDR3 DNA reads TGTGCCAGCTCACCACCTAGCGGGGACACAGATACGCAGTATTTT. It codes for CASSPPSGDTDTQYF.

In this sample, this clonotype turned up a few times. The J gene is TRBJ2-5, the V gene TRBV29-1, with TRBD2 matching over 15 bases. Losses at the gene ends were 6 bases for V and 5 bases for J; bases not matched to a gene: 7. Germline assignment: CDR1 SQVTM and CDR2 ANQGSEA. CDR3 length equals 15 residues. The DNA of the CDR3 is TGCAGCGTCGGGACTAGCGGGGGGTCCGCGGAGACCCAGTACTTC. It encodes CSVGTSGGSAETQYF.

This clonotype was counted ten times or more. The chain couples TRBV10-3 to TRBJ1-1; unclear D gene. With 0 bases removed from V and 8 bases from J, the gap between germline ends came to 7 bases. The germline V gene has CDR1 ENHRY and CDR2 SYGVKD. The CDR3 consists of 12 residues. Here the CDR3 DNA reads TGTGCCATCAGTGAGTCGGAGGCCGAAGCTTTCTTT. Protein product: CAISESEAEAFF.

This clonotype was counted ten times or more. The J gene is TRBJ2-5, the V gene TRBV7-7, with D tentatively TRBD1 (7 bases). The CDR3 is 14 amino acids. Germline CDR1 and CDR2: SSHAT and FNYEAQ (reference sequence). The germline V and J ends were trimmed by 3 bases and 9 bases, with 17 bases remaining between them. CDR3 residues: CASSLEGAKSAQYF. Here the CDR3 DNA reads TGTGCCAGCAGCTTGGAGGGGGCCAAGTCGGCCCAGTACTTC.

In this sample, this clonotype turned up many times. An end of the junction differs from the germline gene, which may be a read error. This sequence joins TRBV7-3 and TRBJ1-3; D is unresolved. The CDR3 extends over 12 amino acids. Germline V gene lookup returns CDR1 SGHTA and CDR2 FQGTGA. This chain's CDR3 is CASSLTTPSGDF. In DNA, the CDR3 is TGTGCCAGCAGCTTAACCACACCCAGCGGGGATTTT.

Many counts were recorded for this clonotype. The chain joins TRBV12-3 or TRBV12-4 to TRBJ1-4; perhaps TRBD1 as D (5 bases). The CDR3 extends over 15 amino acids. Trimming cost V 5 bases and J 5 bases, with 15 bases left between them. CDR3: CASSPQGTTNEKLFF. The CDR3 DNA reads as TGTGCCAGCAGTCCCCAGGGCACGACAAATGAAAAACTGTTTTTT.

This clonotype was seen many times. V usage is TRBV6-6 and J usage is TRBJ2-2; 10 nucleotides agree with TRBD2. Unmatched junction bases numbered 5, after V lost 5 bases and J lost 2 bases. Germline V gene sequence: CDR1 MNHNY, CDR2 SVGAGI (reference sequence). The CDR3 is 16 amino acids. The DNA of the CDR3 is TGTGCCAGCAGTACACCTAGCGGGGGTAACACCGGGGAGCTGTTTTTT. Translated, it gives CASSTPSGGNTGELFF.

In its sample, this clonotype was seen many times. The chain employs TRBV7-6 and TRBJ2-3; D gene ambiguous. The V and J ends lost 6 bases and 6 bases respectively, with 10 bases between them. CDR1 and CDR2 from the germline V gene are SGHVS and FNYEAQ. The CDR3 is made up of 12 amino acids. For the CDR3, the DNA is TGTGCCAGCAGTTACCTAGGGGATACGCAGTATTTT. Encoded protein: CASSYLGDTQYF.

In its sample, this clonotype was seen many times. The genes are TRBV5-4 and TRBJ1-3; D not certain. The ends were cut back, 0 bases at V and 4 bases at J, with 5 bases in the middle. This CDR3 contains 13 residues. Per the germline V gene, CDR1 is SGHNT and CDR2 is YYREEE (reference sequence). The DNA for the CDR3 is TGTGCCAGCAGCTTGGATTGGGGAAACACCATATATTTT. As protein: CASSLDWGNTIYF.

This clonotype was recorded a few times. The chain combines TRBV29-1 with TRBJ1-2, with D perhaps matching TRBD1 (5 bases). Trimming cost V 3 bases and J 4 bases, with 6 bases left between them. CDR3 length: 11 residues. From germline, CDR1 is SQVTM and CDR2 ANQGSEA. The CDR3 DNA follows: TGCAGCGTTGAGGGGGGCTATGGCTACACCTTC. It specifies CSVEGGYGYTF.

This clonotype was found a few times. This chain's CDR3 is CASSQVKLAGGPTEQFF. The CDR3 bases are TGTGCCAGCAGCCAAGTAAAGCTAGCGGGGGGACCCACTGAGCAGTTCTTC. The chain carries TRBV3-1 and TRBJ2-1, with 11 bases that match TRBD2. CDR1 and CDR2 (germline): LGHDT, YNNKEL (reference sequence). This CDR3 region has 17 residues. The V gene end was trimmed by 1 base and the J gene end by 9 bases; junction bases not matched to a gene: 11.

This clonotype was observed many times. The genes are TRBV7-8 and TRBJ1-5; 7 bases agree with TRBD1. The CDR3 consists of 14 residues. CDR1 is SGHVS and CDR2 is FQNEAQ in the germline V gene. V dropped 5 bases and J dropped 3; count of bases not matched to a gene: 4. CDR3 nucleotides: TGTGCCAGCAGCCCGGGACAGTACAATCAGCCCCAGCATTTT. It is translated as CASSPGQYNQPQHF.

This clonotype was counted many times. The chain recombines TRBV7-2 with TRBJ2-5, with 10 bases aligning to TRBD2. CDR1 SGHTA and CDR2 FQGNSA come from the germline V gene. This CDR3 spans 15 amino acids. The junction had 6 bases not matched to a gene; V was cut back by 4 bases and J by 4 bases. In DNA form, the CDR3 reads TGTGCCAGCAGCTATCAGCGGGGGGGCCGAGAGACCCAGTACTTC. Translating gives CASSYQRGGRETQYF.

At least ten counts were recorded for this clonotype. V and J are TRBV7-8 and TRBJ2-5; possible D gene TRBD2, 5 bases. Germline V CDR1 and CDR2: SGHVS, FQNEAQ. The ends were cut back, 0 bases at V and 5 bases at J, with 10 bases in the middle. The CDR3 runs to 14 residues. This CDR3 reads CASSLARGIETQYF. DNA of the CDR3: TGTGCCAGCAGCTTAGCCCGGGGAATTGAGACCCAGTACTTC.

V gene TRBV5-1 combines with J gene TRBJ1-2, with a possible D match to TRBD1 (5 bases). The CDR3 is 13 amino acids. The germline gives CDR1 SGHRS, CDR2 YFSETQ. V was shortened by 6 bases and J by 4 bases, with 13 bases between the two germline ends. The CDR3 region has the DNA TGCGCCAGCAAGACGGACATCGCCTATGGCTACACCTTC. It specifies CASKTDIAYGYTF.

This clonotype has ten or more counts. The chain combines TRBV7-2 with TRBJ2-7; 8 bases fit TRBD1. The V gene's germline CDR1 is SGHTA and CDR2 FQGNSA. The ends lost 5 bases at V and 3 bases at J; junction bases unmatched: 6. The CDR3 length is 14 residues. The CDR3 nucleotides read TGTGCCAGCAGCCCGGGACAGGTAATCTACGAGCAGTACTTC. Its protein is CASSPGQVIYEQYF.